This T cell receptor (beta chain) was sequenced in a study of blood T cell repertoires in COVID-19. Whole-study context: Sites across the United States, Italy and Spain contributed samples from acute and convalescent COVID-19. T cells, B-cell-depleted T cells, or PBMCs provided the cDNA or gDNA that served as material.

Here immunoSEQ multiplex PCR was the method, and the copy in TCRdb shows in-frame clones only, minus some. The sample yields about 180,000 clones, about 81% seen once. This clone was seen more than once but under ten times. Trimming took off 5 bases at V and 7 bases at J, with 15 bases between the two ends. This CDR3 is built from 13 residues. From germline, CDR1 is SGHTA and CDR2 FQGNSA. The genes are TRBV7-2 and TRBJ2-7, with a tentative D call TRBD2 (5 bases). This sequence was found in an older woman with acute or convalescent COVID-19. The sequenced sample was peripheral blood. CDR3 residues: CASSASRGREQYF. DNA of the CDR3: TGTGCCAGCAGCGCTAGCCGGGGTAGGGAGCAGTACTTC. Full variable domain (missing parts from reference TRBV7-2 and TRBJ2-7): GAGVSQSPSNKVTEKGKDVELRCDPISGHTALYWYRQSLGQGLEFLIYFQGNSAPDKSGLPSDRFSAERTGGSVSTLTIQRTQQEDSAVYLCASSASRGREQYFGPGTRLTVT.